This entry concerns a single TCR beta chain. Its target is not known. CDR1 is DFQATT and CDR2 is SNEGSKA in the germline V gene (reference sequence). This CDR3 is 12 amino acids long. V dropped 5 bases and J dropped 0 bases, with 8 bases sitting between them. This record comes from a study of post-analysis software for immune sequencing data. Study context: In terms of disease course, relapsing-remitting, secondary progressive and progressive-relapsing multiple sclerosis were included.

Study results and caveats: Batch-mates among the samples co-clustered strongly by F measure. For normalized Chao1 diversity, multiple sclerosis patients scored significantly lower than controls did. Included in a set of about five TRBV segments more frequent in patients than controls were TRBV5-6, TRBV5-1 and TRBV20-1.

Unique molecular identifiers featured in each of the TCR beta cDNA libraries. Via MiXCR, TCRdb re-called the PCR reads, giving one row per CDR3 protein. In the table there are about 820,000 distinct CDR3 sequences, approximately 53% of which are singletons. The sample was blood. The sequence derives from a girl between 10 and 17 years old with multiple sclerosis. The V and J genes are TRBV20-1 and TRBJ2-7; D is possibly TRBD2 (5 bases). The DNA for the CDR3 is TGCAGTGCTCAAGGGAGCTCCTACGAGCAGTACTTC. It translates to CSAQGSSYEQYF.